This T cell receptor (beta chain) derives from a study of T cell repertoires in cytomegalovirus infection. In TCRdb, the reads were re-called with MiXCR into one record per CDR3 protein. This table has fewer than 300,000 distinct CDR3 sequences, roughly 26% appearing once. V shed 3 bases and J shed 4 bases, with 9 bases lying between them. CDR3 length: 13 amino acids. This clonotype was seen many times. This chain connects TRBV12-3 or TRBV12-4 to TRBJ1-1; no firm D call. Sequenced: PBMCs. The source of this sequence is a human donor in good health (CMV status not recorded). Some clones in this sample may be carry-over from other donors' samples. The CDR3 loop reads CASSFAGSTEAFF. The CDR3 DNA follows: TGTGCCAGCAGTTTCGCTGGTTCCACTGAAGCTTTCTTT.